This note documents a single T cell receptor beta chain sequence. Clones were sequenced by immunoSEQ multiplex PCR, and TCRdb holds only the in-frame ones, with some missing. The sample lists about half a million clones; roughly 80% were seen once. The germline gives CDR1 SGHTA, CDR2 FQGNSA. The CDR3 sequence is 15 residues long. The junction had 8 bases not matched to a gene; V was cut back by 5 bases and J by 5 bases. The data belong to a study of shared clonotypes between healthy human individuals. The source of this sequence is a woman in her forties in good health. Some clones in this sample may be carry-over from other donors' samples. The chain carries TRBV7-2 and TRBJ1-2, with 10 positions matching TRBD1. Sample: PBMCs. The CDR3 is CASSAGQGTEYGYTF. The CDR3 DNA follows: TGTGCCAGCAGCGCGGGACAGGGGACAGAATATGGCTACACCTTC.